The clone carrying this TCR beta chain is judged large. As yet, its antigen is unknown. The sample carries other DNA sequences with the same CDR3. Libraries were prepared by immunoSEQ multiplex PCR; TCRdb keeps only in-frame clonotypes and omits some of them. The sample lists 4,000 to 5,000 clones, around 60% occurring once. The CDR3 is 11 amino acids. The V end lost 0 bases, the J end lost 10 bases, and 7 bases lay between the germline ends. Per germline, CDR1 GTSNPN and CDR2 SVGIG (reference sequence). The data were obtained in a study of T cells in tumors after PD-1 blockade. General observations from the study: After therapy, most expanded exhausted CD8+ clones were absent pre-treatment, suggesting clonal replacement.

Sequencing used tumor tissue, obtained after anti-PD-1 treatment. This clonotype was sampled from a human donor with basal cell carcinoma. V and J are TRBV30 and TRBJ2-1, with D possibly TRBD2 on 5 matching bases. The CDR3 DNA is TGTGCCTGGAGTGTACGCGGGGAGCAGTTCTTC. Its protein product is CAWSVRGEQFF.